This is a list of T cell receptor beta chains from one sample in a study of cytomegalovirus exposure and HLA in healthy donors. The repertoire was sequenced with immunoSEQ multiplex PCR; TCRdb's copy has only in-frame clones and lacks some. The table records roughly 150,000 clones, about 80% of them present only once. The sample comprised PBMCs. Receptors were obtained from a man aged 25 to 40 in good health and CMV-seropositive. CDR3s include the opening cysteine and the closing phenylalanine or tryptophan. D genes are given only for firm matches. Clone size appears in some rows only: once, few, many, or a class for an expanded clone.

cdr3_nt: TGTGCCAGCTCAATCAATAGCGGGGGGGGCTCCTACGAGCAGTACTTC
cdr3_aa: CASSINSGGGSYEQYF
j_call: TRBJ2-7
clone_size: .
d_call: TRBD2
v_call: TRBV18

cdr3_nt: TGTGCCAGCAGCCCGCCGTCAGGGAACACTGAAGCTTTCTTT
cdr3_aa: CASSPPSGNTEAFF
j_call: TRBJ1-1
clone_size: .
d_call: .
v_call: TRBV7-9

cdr3_nt: TGCAGCGTTGTTGATGGCGGCACTGAAGCTTTCTTT
cdr3_aa: CSVVDGGTEAFF
j_call: TRBJ1-1
clone_size: .
d_call: .
v_call: TRBV29-1

cdr3_nt: TGTGCCAGCAGTTTAAGGGGTGACAATGAGCAGTTCTTC
cdr3_aa: CASSLRGDNEQFF
j_call: TRBJ2-1
clone_size: .
d_call: .
v_call: TRBV28

cdr3_nt: TGTGCCAGCAGCTTAATGAGCGGCCACAATGAGCAGTTCTTC
cdr3_aa: CASSLMSGHNEQFF
j_call: TRBJ2-1
clone_size: once
d_call: .
v_call: TRBV7-2

cdr3_nt: TGTGCCAGCAGGTCGTCCACCGGGGAGCTGTTTTTT
cdr3_aa: CASRSSTGELFF
j_call: TRBJ2-2
clone_size: .
d_call: .
v_call: TRBV6-5

cdr3_nt: TGTGCCAGCACCCTAGGACAGACCTACTACGAGCAGTACTTC
cdr3_aa: CASTLGQTYYEQYF
j_call: TRBJ2-7
clone_size: .
d_call: .
v_call: TRBV21-1

cdr3_nt: TGTGCCAGCAGCTTAGGTGTCCAGGGAAACAATGAGCAGTTCTTC
cdr3_aa: CASSLGVQGNNEQFF
j_call: TRBJ2-1
clone_size: .
d_call: .
v_call: TRBV7-2

cdr3_nt: TGCGCCAGCATCCCTAGACAGGGGGACTATGGCTACACCTTC
cdr3_aa: CASIPRQGDYGYTF
j_call: TRBJ1-2
clone_size: .
d_call: TRBD1
v_call: TRBV4-1

cdr3_nt: TGTGCCAGCAGCCCCCGGACAGGCGGTCACGAGCAGTACTTC
cdr3_aa: CASSPRTGGHEQYF
j_call: TRBJ2-7
clone_size: .
d_call: TRBD1
v_call: TRBV5-6

cdr3_nt: TGCGCCAGCAGCGAACGGGGGACCTACGAGCAGTACTTC
cdr3_aa: CASSERGTYEQYF
j_call: TRBJ2-7
clone_size: once
d_call: .
v_call: TRBV4-1

cdr3_nt: TGTGCCAGCAGCCCTCGGGACTTCAACACCGGGGAGCTGTTTTTT
cdr3_aa: CASSPRDFNTGELFF
j_call: TRBJ2-2
clone_size: .
d_call: .
v_call: TRBV9

cdr3_nt: TGTGCCAGCAGCCCTACCCCGACTGAAGCTTTCTTT
cdr3_aa: CASSPTPTEAFF
j_call: TRBJ1-1
clone_size: .
d_call: .
v_call: TRBV7-9

cdr3_nt: TGTGCCAGCAGATTTGGACAGGGGGGCTTGGAGACCCAGTACTTC
cdr3_aa: CASRFGQGGLETQYF
j_call: TRBJ2-5
clone_size: few
d_call: TRBD1
v_call: TRBV7-6

cdr3_nt: TGTGCCAGCAGCCCTCCACTAATATCGGGAGAGAACACCGGGGAGCTGTTTTTT
cdr3_aa: CASSPPLISGENTGELFF
j_call: TRBJ2-2
clone_size: .
d_call: .
v_call: TRBV7-9

cdr3_nt: TGCGCCAGCAGCCAACCCTATCGGGGGTACCAAGAGACCCAGTACTTC
cdr3_aa: CASSQPYRGYQETQYF
j_call: TRBJ2-5
clone_size: .
d_call: .
v_call: TRBV4-1

cdr3_nt: TGTGCCAGTAGTATTCAGGCCCTGAGCAATCAGCCCCAGCATTTT
cdr3_aa: CASSIQALSNQPQHF
j_call: TRBJ1-5
clone_size: .
d_call: .
v_call: TRBV19

cdr3_nt: TGCGCCAGCAGCAGCCTGGGACAGGCGAACACCGGGGAGCTGTTTTTT
cdr3_aa: CASSSLGQANTGELFF
j_call: TRBJ2-2
clone_size: .
d_call: TRBD1
v_call: TRBV5-1

cdr3_nt: TGTGCCAGCAGCTCCGATAAGACAGGATACTCGGCCTACAATGAGCAGTTCTTC
cdr3_aa: CASSSDKTGYSAYNEQFF
j_call: TRBJ2-1
clone_size: once
d_call: .
v_call: TRBV28

cdr3_nt: TGTGCCAGCAGCCCGCTGCCCCGGGGTCGCCACACTGAAGCTTTCTTT
cdr3_aa: CASSPLPRGRHTEAFF
j_call: TRBJ1-1
clone_size: few
d_call: .
v_call: TRBV7-9

cdr3_nt: TGTGCCAGCAGCAACAGGGGGCTCAATCAGCCCCAGCATTTT
cdr3_aa: CASSNRGLNQPQHF
j_call: TRBJ1-5
clone_size: .
d_call: TRBD1
v_call: TRBV6-5

cdr3_nt: TGTGCCAGCAGACCCCGGGAACGCTATGGCTACACCTTC
cdr3_aa: CASRPRERYGYTF
j_call: TRBJ1-2
clone_size: .
d_call: .
v_call: TRBV27

cdr3_nt: TGTGCCAGCAGCGCCGGGACTAGCGGCTACGAGCAGTACTTC
cdr3_aa: CASSAGTSGYEQYF
j_call: TRBJ2-7
clone_size: .
d_call: TRBD2
v_call: TRBV7-2

cdr3_nt: TGTGCCAGCAATAAGGGGTTCTACGAGCAGTACTTC
cdr3_aa: CASNKGFYEQYF
j_call: TRBJ2-7
clone_size: .
d_call: .
v_call: TRBV28

cdr3_nt: TGTGCCAGCAGCTCAGGAGGGAGGGGACCTAGCACAGATACGCAGTATTTT
cdr3_aa: CASSSGGRGPSTDTQYF
j_call: TRBJ2-3
clone_size: .
d_call: TRBD2
v_call: TRBV7-8

cdr3_nt: TGTGCCAGCAGTTTAAACAGGGCCTTAAATCAGCCCCAGCATTTT
cdr3_aa: CASSLNRALNQPQHF
j_call: TRBJ1-5
clone_size: .
d_call: .
v_call: TRBV27

cdr3_nt: TGTGCCAGCAGTCCCGTCTTGCGAGAAGCTTTCTTT
cdr3_aa: CASSPVLREAFF
j_call: TRBJ1-1
clone_size: .
d_call: .
v_call: TRBV28

cdr3_nt: TGTGCCAGCAGACCCGGGACAGCGGCTTACGAGCAGTACTTC
cdr3_aa: CASRPGTAAYEQYF
j_call: TRBJ2-7
clone_size: .
d_call: TRBD1
v_call: TRBV7-2

cdr3_nt: TGTGCCAGCAGGTCGACAGGGATGGTGCAAGAGACCCAGTACTTC
cdr3_aa: CASRSTGMVQETQYF
j_call: TRBJ2-5
clone_size: .
d_call: TRBD1
v_call: TRBV5-4

cdr3_nt: TGTGCCAGCAGTTTAGGGCAGAACACCGGGGAGCTGTTTTTT
cdr3_aa: CASSLGQNTGELFF
j_call: TRBJ2-2
clone_size: .
d_call: .
v_call: TRBV27

cdr3_nt: TGCGCCAGCAGCTTGGTAGGCGGCAGCTCCCCCCCTACGCAGTATTTT
cdr3_aa: CASSLVGGSSPPTQYF
j_call: TRBJ2-3
clone_size: .
d_call: .
v_call: TRBV5-1

cdr3_nt: TGTGCCAGTAGCCAACAGGGGGGGGATGAAAAACTGTTTTTT
cdr3_aa: CASSQQGGDEKLFF
j_call: TRBJ1-4
clone_size: .
d_call: TRBD1
v_call: TRBV19

cdr3_nt: TGTGCTAGTGGTTCGGACAGTTCCTACAATGAGCAGTTCTTC
cdr3_aa: CASGSDSSYNEQFF
j_call: TRBJ2-1
clone_size: .
d_call: .
v_call: TRBV12-5

cdr3_nt: TGTGCAAGTAGACTTGGAAACACCATATATTTT
cdr3_aa: CASRLGNTIYF
j_call: TRBJ1-3
clone_size: .
d_call: .
v_call: TRBV19

cdr3_nt: TGTGCCAGCAGCGCCCGGTACTCCTACAATGAGCAGTTCTTC
cdr3_aa: CASSARYSYNEQFF
j_call: TRBJ2-1
clone_size: .
d_call: .
v_call: TRBV9

cdr3_nt: TGTGCCAGCAGCTTCTCGATTAGCGGGGGGGCACAGGAGACCCAGTACTTC
cdr3_aa: CASSFSISGGAQETQYF
j_call: TRBJ2-5
clone_size: .
d_call: TRBD2
v_call: TRBV7-6

cdr3_nt: TGTGCCACCAGCAGAGATTCCGGGAACACTGAAGCTTTCTTT
cdr3_aa: CATSRDSGNTEAFF
j_call: TRBJ1-1
clone_size: .
d_call: .
v_call: TRBV15

cdr3_nt: TGTGCCAGCAGCGCCACAGGGGGCGGAGGTCTTAATTCACCCCTCCACTTT
cdr3_aa: CASSATGGGGLNSPLHF
j_call: TRBJ1-6
clone_size: once
d_call: TRBD1
v_call: TRBV9

cdr3_nt: TGTGCCAGCAGTTACCGGTTCGGGCGGGTCAATTCACCCCTCCACTTT
cdr3_aa: CASSYRFGRVNSPLHF
j_call: TRBJ1-6
clone_size: .
d_call: .
v_call: TRBV6-5

cdr3_nt: TGTGCCAGCAGTGAAAACAGAAACACCGGGGAGCTGTTTTTT
cdr3_aa: CASSENRNTGELFF
j_call: TRBJ2-2
clone_size: .
d_call: .
v_call: TRBV6-1